This T cell receptor beta chain is drawn from a study of blood T cell repertoires in COVID-19. About the study: Sample material is recorded as cDNA or gDNA derived from T cells, B-cell-depleted T cells, or PBMCs.

Sequencing used immunoSEQ multiplex PCR; TCRdb keeps in-frame clones, though not all of them. Here the sample spans around 250,000 clones, roughly 80% being singletons. The CDR3 is 15 residues long. Trimming cost V 3 bases and J 4 bases, with 14 bases left between them. Germline CDR1 is MGHDK and CDR2 is SYGVNS. Sequencing was carried out using PBMCs or T cells enriched from blood (not recorded which). The genes are TRBV25-1 and TRBJ2-3; no clear D gene. This clonotype originated in a man aged 50-60 years who had recovered from COVID-19. The CDR3 nucleotides are TGTGCCAGCAGTGATTCGAGAGCATATTCAGATACGCAGTATTTT. Translating gives CASSDSRAYSDTQYF. Full variable domain (remainder filled in from reference TRBV25-1 and TRBJ2-3): EADIYQTPRYLVIGTGKKITLECSQTMGHDKMYWYQQDPGMELHLIHYSYGVNSTEKGDLSSESTVSRIRTEHFPLTLESARPSHTSQYLCASSDSRAYSDTQYFGPGTRLTVL.